This TCR beta chain was sequenced in a study of T cell clonotyping in hematopoietic cell transplantation. Study-level background: Cytoreduction preceded collection of pretransplant recipient samples. Study-level points and caveats: At the given depth, recipient repertoires were over 95% de novo clonotypes. Pathologically expanded recipient clonotypes increased progressively from day 30 to day 180 as diversity fell.

Measured with immunoSEQ multiplex PCR; TCRdb has only the in-frame clones, and not every one. The sample gives roughly 50,000 clones, around 86% of which show up once; about 5.6% is in the top ten. The CDR3 extends over 15 amino acids. The V segment lost 6 bases and the J segment 12 bases; nucleotides outside the gene matches: 18. The germline V gene encodes CDR1 MDHEN and CDR2 SYDVKM. With respect to this clone: Its antigen is currently unknown.

As to time point: recipient sample about 28 days before transplant, after cytoreduction. The clonotype originates from a man aged 55 to 70 with biphenotypic leukemia. Some clones in this sample may be carry-over from other donors' samples. The sample consisted of peripheral blood mononuclear cells, taken before stem cell transplant. This chain uses TRBV28 with TRBJ1-2; 8 bases align to TRBD1. CDR3 region: CASSQTEGTGFKDTF. Written as DNA, the CDR3 is TGTGCCAGCAGCCAAACCGAAGGGACAGGCTTTAAGGACACCTTC.